The present TCR beta chain was sequenced within a study of glioma-infiltrating T cells. Using RNA template, CDR3s of TCR alpha and beta were amplified with iRepertoire arm-PCR. Tissue mRNA or PBMC total RNA, 100-400 ng, went into one-step reverse transcription and amplification. TCRdb itself ran the multiplex PCR reads through MiXCR, one entry per CDR3 protein. The table lists 100,000 to 150,000 distinct CDR3 sequences, roughly a quarter of them singletons. The CDR3 length is 20 residues. The V and J ends lost 10 bases and 5 bases respectively, with 36 bases between them. From germline, CDR1 is KGHDR and CDR2 SFDVKD. Findings and caveats of the study: Above-expected tissue-blood divergence occurred in all gliomas, most in low-grade ones. Tissue and blood shared very few CDR3 sequences.

A note on this clonotype: Its antigen is as yet unknown.

The sample consisted of glioma tissue, nonneoplastic brain tissue, or PBMCs (not recorded which). This receptor was obtained from a human donor with low-grade glioma or glioblastoma, undergoing nonglioma brain surgery, or in good health (not recorded which). The rearrangement joins TRBV24-1 to TRBJ2-3; D is perhaps TRBD2 (5 bases). CDR3 residues: CATNRYGVTDFGTGLDTQYF. CDR3 DNA sequence: TGTGCCACGAACCGTTATGGGGTTACGGATTTCGGCACCGGACTAGATACGCAGTATTTT.